These 25 T cell receptor beta chains share one sample of origin, sequenced in a study of cytomegalovirus exposure and HLA in healthy donors. Only in-frame clones appear in the TCRdb table, and some are missing; sequencing was by immunoSEQ multiplex PCR. The sample has about 78,000 clones; around 96% are singletons. Sequencing was done on a sample of PBMCs. Every receptor here comes from a man younger than 35 in good health and CMV-seropositive.

The rearrangement links TRBV5-1 to TRBJ1-1; 8 bases match TRBD1. After removal of 4 bases from V and 6 bases from J, the junction contained 11 bases not matched to a gene. Looked up from germline, CDR1 is SGHRS and CDR2 is YFSETQ. This CDR3 has 15 residues. The CDR3 DNA is TGCGCCAGCAGCGGATATCAGGGGGCACTCGCTGAAGCTTTCTTT. Protein product: CASSGYQGALAEAFF.

This sequence joins TRBV27 and TRBJ2-7; D unclear. This CDR3 spans 11 amino acids. V was clipped by 3 bases and J by 6 bases, with 6 bases between them. From germline, CDR1 is MNHEY and CDR2 SMNVEV (reference sequence). CDR3 sequence reads: CASSLGLEQYF. In DNA form, the CDR3 reads TGTGCCAGCAGTTTGGGCCTCGAGCAGTACTTC.

J is TRBJ2-5 and V is TRBV2; perhaps TRBD2 as D (6 bases). The CDR3 is 18 residues long. Germline CDR1 and CDR2: SNHLY and FYNNEI. Trimming took 0 bases from V and 2 from J, leaving 19 bases between them. CDR3 DNA sequence: TGTGCCAGCAGTGAAGCGCGGGGACTCCTCCTTTTACAAGAGACCCAGTACTTC. Translation: CASSEARGLLLLQETQYF.

The chain joins TRBV29-1 to TRBJ1-5, with a possible D match to TRBD1 (6 bases). V lost 4 bases and J lost 5, with 15 bases in between. This CDR3 contains 14 residues. Germline CDR1 and CDR2: SQVTM and ANQGSEA. CDR3 nucleotides: TGCAGCGTTGTAGTCAGGGGTCGGGATCAGCCCCAGCATTTT. Protein product: CSVVVRGRDQPQHF.

The V gene is TRBV18, the J gene TRBJ2-3, with unresolved D. Germline-derived CDR1 and CDR2 are KGHSH and LQKENI. V dropped 6 bases and J dropped 0 bases, with 22 bases sitting between them. This CDR3 is 18 amino acids long. The CDR3 region is CASSLFDSVVSSTDTQYF. Written as DNA, the CDR3 is TGTGCCAGCTCGCTTTTCGATTCAGTTGTTTCTAGCACAGATACGCAGTATTTT.

The V call is TRBV30, the J call TRBJ2-1; D remains unclear. CDR3 length equals 12 residues. The V end lost 0 bases, the J end lost 7 bases, and 7 bases lay between the germline ends. The germline V gene encodes CDR1 GTSNPN and CDR2 SVGIG (reference sequence). The DNA for the CDR3 is TGTGCCTGGAGTGTACCAGGAAATGAGCAGTTCTTC. This codes for CAWSVPGNEQFF.

The chain links TRBV6-5 to TRBJ2-1, with D maybe TRBD2 (5 bases). CDR1 is MNHEY, CDR2 SVGAGI, per germline. This CDR3 comprises 14 residues. Trimming cost V 3 bases and J 4 bases, with 10 bases left between them. In nucleotides, the CDR3 is TGTGCCAGCAGTTATAGCGCGTCGTACAATGAGCAGTTCTTC. Translation gives CASSYSASYNEQFF.

The V call is TRBV5-6, the J call TRBJ2-7; 9 positions match TRBD2. The V segment lost 0 bases and the J segment 0 bases; nucleotides outside the gene matches: 1. Germline V CDR1 and CDR2: SGHDT, YYEEEE. The CDR3 extends over 15 amino acids. The CDR3 loop reads CASSLGLADSYEQYF. Written as DNA, the CDR3 is TGTGCCAGCAGCTTGGGACTAGCGGACTCCTACGAGCAGTACTTC.

The CDR3 spells CASSMRAVSGNTIYF. DNA of the CDR3: TGTGCCAGTAGTATGAGGGCTGTCTCTGGAAACACCATATATTTT. The chain combines TRBV19 with TRBJ1-3; no clear D. Trimming removed 3 bases at V and 0 bases at J, with 9 bases between. Germline CDR1 is LNHDA and CDR2 is SQIVND (reference sequence). CDR3 length: 15 amino acids.

The rearrangement joins TRBV28 to TRBJ2-3, with 12 nucleotides matching TRBD2. V lost 4 bases and J lost 1; bases outside the gene matches: 12. There are 19 residues in the CDR3. CDR1 and CDR2 from the germline V gene are MDHEN and SYDVKM. CDR3 amino acids: CASSWGLTSGRLGTDTQYF. CDR3 coding DNA: TGTGCCAGCAGTTGGGGGCTTACTAGCGGGAGGCTGGGCACAGATACGCAGTATTTT. Variable domain in full (rest from reference TRBV28 and TRBJ2-3): DVKVTQSSRYLVKRTGEKVFLECVQDMDHENMFWYRQDPGLGLRLIYFSYDVKMKEKGDIPEGYSVSREKKERFSLILESASTNQTSMYLCASSWGLTSGRLGTDTQYFGPGTRLTVL.

This clone has only one observation. The V and J genes are TRBV12-5 and TRBJ2-1; 10 bases map to TRBD2. V gave up 4 bases and J gave up 0 bases; unmatched junction bases: 6. CDR1 and CDR2 from the germline V gene are LGHNT and FRNRAP. The CDR3 has 17 residues. This CDR3 is CASGSNSGRSSYNEQFF. The CDR3 DNA is TGTGCTAGTGGTTCGAATAGCGGGAGGAGCTCCTACAATGAGCAGTTCTTC.

The rearrangement uses TRBV4-1 and TRBJ1-5, with TRBD1 matching 8 bases. The CDR3 loop spans 16 amino acids. Germline loops: CDR1 MGHRA, CDR2 YSYEKL. Germline trimming cut 1 base from V and 7 bases from J; bases unmatched to any gene: 9. CDR3 sequence reads: CASSQVRARGRQPQHF. Written as DNA, the CDR3 is TGCGCCAGCAGCCAAGTGCGGGCCAGGGGGCGACAGCCCCAGCATTTT.

The chain is built from TRBV9 and TRBJ1-2; TRBD1 matches at 9 bases. CDR1 and CDR2 from the germline V gene are SGDLS and YYNGEE. With 4 bases clipped from V and 3 bases from J, the junction kept 4 bases outside the gene matches. The CDR3 is 14 residues long. CDR3 protein: CASSTGTGHYGYTF. CDR3 coding DNA: TGTGCCAGCAGCACCGGGACAGGGCACTATGGCTACACCTTC.

The chain links TRBV4-1 to TRBJ2-1; the match to TRBD2 covers 9 bases. J lost 4 bases, V lost 6 bases, and 7 bases had no gene match. From germline, CDR1 is MGHRA and CDR2 YSYEKL. The CDR3 has 15 amino acids. Here the CDR3 DNA reads TGCGCCAGCAGTGGGAGGACTAGCGATTACAATGAGCAGTTCTTC. This codes for CASSGRTSDYNEQFF.

V usage is TRBV27 and J usage is TRBJ1-5; 8 bases line up with TRBD1. After removal of 5 bases from V and 0 bases from J, the junction contained 3 bases not matched to a gene. Germline V lookup: CDR1 MNHEY, CDR2 SMNVEV (reference sequence). This CDR3 is 15 amino acids long. The CDR3 DNA reads as TGTGCCAGCAGTGGGACAGGACCTAGCAATCAGCCCCAGCATTTT. Translation: CASSGTGPSNQPQHF.

The CDR3 sequence is CASSPGQGAGNEQFF. The CDR3 DNA is TGTGCCAGCAGCCCGGGACAGGGGGCGGGCAATGAGCAGTTCTTC. This chain joins TRBV7-3 and TRBJ2-1; 12 positions agree with TRBD1. V was pared by 5 bases and J by 6 bases, with 5 bases of the junction left unmatched. Germline-derived CDR1 and CDR2 are SGHTA and FQGTGA. The CDR3 spans 15 residues.

This chain uses TRBV27 with TRBJ2-1; 13 bases align to TRBD2. J gave up 1 base and V 5 bases, and 5 bases lay outside the gene matches. Germline CDR1 reads MNHEY; CDR2 reads SMNVEV (reference sequence). The CDR3 is made up of 17 amino acids. CDR3 sequence (DNA): TGTGCCAGCAGTCTTTGGACTAGCGGGAGTTCCTACAATGAGCAGTTCTTC. Its protein is CASSLWTSGSSYNEQFF.

V gene TRBV7-8 combines with J gene TRBJ1-5; 7 nucleotides line up with TRBD1. V was clipped by 3 bases and J by 7 bases; unmatched bases: 6. Germline-derived CDR1 and CDR2 are SGHVS and FQNEAQ. This CDR3 spans 14 amino acids. The CDR3 loop reads CASSFQGQLQPQHF. The DNA for the CDR3 is TGTGCCAGCAGCTTTCAGGGACAGCTGCAGCCCCAGCATTTT.

V usage is TRBV7-2 and J usage is TRBJ1-2; D may be TRBD1 (5 bases). V gave up 5 bases and J gave up 2 bases, with 12 bases separating them. The CDR3 loop spans 14 amino acids. Germline V gene data show CDR1 as SGHTA and CDR2 as FQGNSA. The CDR3 region is CASSPFDSNYGYTF. CDR3 coding DNA: TGTGCCAGCAGCCCCTTCGACAGCAACTATGGCTACACCTTC.

The chain recombines TRBV7-8 with TRBJ2-7; 7 bases align to TRBD1. This CDR3 is built from 14 residues. Germline CDR1 SGHVS, CDR2 FQNEAQ. Unmatched junction bases numbered 6, after V lost 6 bases and J lost 1 base. DNA for the CDR3: TGTGCCAGCAGTCCTGACAGGGCGTCCTACGAGCAGTACTTC. Its translation is CASSPDRASYEQYF.

The chain's CDR3 is CASSLVGQAAFDQYF. In nucleotides, the CDR3 is TGCGCCAGCAGCTTGGTTGGACAGGCGGCGTTCGACCAGTACTTC. The V gene is TRBV5-1, the J gene TRBJ2-5, with TRBD1 identical over 7 bases. Germline V gene data show CDR1 as SGHRS and CDR2 as YFSETQ. The V and J ends lost 0 bases and 10 bases, in that order; junction bases with no gene match: 12. The CDR3 is made up of 15 amino acids. Looking up the rest from reference TRBV5-1 and TRBJ2-5 gives the full variable domain: KAGVTQTPRYLIKTRGQQVTLSCSPISGHRSVSWYQQTPGQGLQFLFEYFSETQRNKGNFPGRFSGRQFSNSRSEMNVSTLELGDSALYLCASSLVGQAAFDQYFGPGTRLLVL.

The chain joins TRBV6-5 to TRBJ1-2; D remains ambiguous. Trimming pared 0 bases from V and 1 base from J, leaving 9 bases between. The CDR3 runs 15 residues. CDR1 and CDR2 from the germline V gene are MNHEY and SVGAGI. CDR3 nucleotides: TGTGCCAGCAGTTACTCGCGCGGGGTTAACTATGGCTACACCTTC. This gives the protein CASSYSRGVNYGYTF.

V gene TRBV6-5 combines with J gene TRBJ2-7; D may be TRBD2 (5 bases). Germline CDR1 MNHEY, CDR2 SVGAGI. The CDR3 is made up of 16 amino acids. Trimming cost V 0 bases and J 2 bases, with 14 bases left between them. The CDR3 DNA sequence: TGTGCCAGCAGTTACTCGAATCTTCGGGGAACCTACGAGCAGTACTTC. It translates to CASSYSNLRGTYEQYF.

The chain has TRBV5-5 and TRBJ2-1; weak D call: TRBD2 (6 bases). Germline V gives CDR1 SGHKS, CDR2 YYEKEE (reference sequence). With 0 bases removed from V and 0 bases from J, the gap between germline ends came to 10 bases. CDR3 length: 16 amino acids. The CDR3 DNA reads as TGTGCCAGCAGCTTGGAGGCGGGAAGCTCCTACAATGAGCAGTTCTTC. Encoded protein: CASSLEAGSSYNEQFF.

The chain carries TRBV11-2 and TRBJ2-5; D may be TRBD1 (6 bases). The CDR3 spans 14 residues. V was cut by 5 bases and J by 2 bases, with 12 bases left in between. CDR1 SGHAT and CDR2 FQNNGV come from the germline V gene. The CDR3 sequence is CASSPGQLQETQYF. The DNA of the CDR3 is TGTGCCAGCAGCCCCGGACAGCTACAAGAGACCCAGTACTTC.